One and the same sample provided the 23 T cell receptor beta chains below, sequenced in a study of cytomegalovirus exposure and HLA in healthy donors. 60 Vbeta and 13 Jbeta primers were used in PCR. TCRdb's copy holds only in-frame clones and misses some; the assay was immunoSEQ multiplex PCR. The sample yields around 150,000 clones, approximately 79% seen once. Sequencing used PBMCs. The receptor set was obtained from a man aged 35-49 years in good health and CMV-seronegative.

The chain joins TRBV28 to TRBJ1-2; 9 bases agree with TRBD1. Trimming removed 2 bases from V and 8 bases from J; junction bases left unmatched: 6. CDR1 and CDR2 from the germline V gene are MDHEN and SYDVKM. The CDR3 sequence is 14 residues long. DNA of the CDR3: TGTGCCAGCAGTTTACACAGGGGGCGTTGGGGCTACACCTTC. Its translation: CASSLHRGRWGYTF.

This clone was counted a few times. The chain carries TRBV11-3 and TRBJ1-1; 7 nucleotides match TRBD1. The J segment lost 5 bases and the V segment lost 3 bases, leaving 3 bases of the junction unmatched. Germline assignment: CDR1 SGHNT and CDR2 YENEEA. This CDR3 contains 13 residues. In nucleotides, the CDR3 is TGTGCCAGCAGCTTCGACAGGGAAACTGAAGCTTTCTTT. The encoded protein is CASSFDRETEAFF.

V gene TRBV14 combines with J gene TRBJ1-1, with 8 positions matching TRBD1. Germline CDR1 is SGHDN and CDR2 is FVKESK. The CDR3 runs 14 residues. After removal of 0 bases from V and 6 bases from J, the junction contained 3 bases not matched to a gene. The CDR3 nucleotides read TGTGCCAGCAGCCAAGAGTTGGGACAGGCTGAAGCTTTCTTT. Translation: CASSQELGQAEAFF.

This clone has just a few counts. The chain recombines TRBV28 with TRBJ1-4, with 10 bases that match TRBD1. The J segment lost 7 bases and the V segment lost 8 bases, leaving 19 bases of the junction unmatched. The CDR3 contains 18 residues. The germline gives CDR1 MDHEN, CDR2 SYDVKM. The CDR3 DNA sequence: TGTGCCAGCTTCGGGGTCGTATTTGGGACAGGGGAAACTGAAAAACTGTTTTTT. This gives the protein CASFGVVFGTGETEKLFF.

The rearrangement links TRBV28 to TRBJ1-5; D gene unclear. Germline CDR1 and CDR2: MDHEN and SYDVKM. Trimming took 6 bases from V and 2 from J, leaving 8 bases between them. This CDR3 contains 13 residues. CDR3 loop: CASRGSGNQPQHF. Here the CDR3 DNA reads TGTGCCAGCAGGGGCTCAGGCAATCAGCCCCAGCATTTT.

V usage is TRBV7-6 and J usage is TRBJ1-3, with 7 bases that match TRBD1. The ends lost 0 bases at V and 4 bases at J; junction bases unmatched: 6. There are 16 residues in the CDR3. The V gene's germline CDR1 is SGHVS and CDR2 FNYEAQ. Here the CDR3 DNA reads TGTGCCAGCAGCTTAGCCTCAGACAGGGTCGGAAACACCATATATTTT. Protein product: CASSLASDRVGNTIYF. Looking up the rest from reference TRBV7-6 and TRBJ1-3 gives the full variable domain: GAGVSQSPRYKVTKRGQDVALRCDPISGHVSLYWYRQALGQGPEFLTYFNYEAQQDKSGLPNDRFSAERPEGSISTLTIQRTEQRDSAMYRCASSLASDRVGNTIYFGEGSWLTVV.

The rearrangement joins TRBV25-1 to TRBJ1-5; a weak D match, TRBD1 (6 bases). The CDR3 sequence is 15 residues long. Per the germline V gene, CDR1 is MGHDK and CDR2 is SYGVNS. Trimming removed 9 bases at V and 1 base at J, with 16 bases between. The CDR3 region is CASALSGASNQPQHF. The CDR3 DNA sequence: TGTGCCAGTGCCCTCTCAGGGGCGAGCAATCAGCCCCAGCATTTT.

Here the CDR3 reads CASSGQGAPNEKLFF. The CDR3 DNA follows: TGCGCCAGCAGCGGACAGGGGGCACCTAATGAAAAACTGTTTTTT. This sequence joins TRBV4-1 and TRBJ1-4; 11 bases agree with TRBD1. Germline V gene data show CDR1 as MGHRA and CDR2 as YSYEKL. V gave up 5 bases and J gave up 3 bases; unmatched junction bases: 2. This CDR3 is built from 15 residues.

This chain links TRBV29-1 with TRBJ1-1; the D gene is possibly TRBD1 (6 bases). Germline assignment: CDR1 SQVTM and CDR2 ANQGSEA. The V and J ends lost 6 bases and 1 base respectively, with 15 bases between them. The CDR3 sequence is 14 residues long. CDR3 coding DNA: TGCAGCGTCTCCGCTGGGGGCCCGAACACTGAAGCTTTCTTT. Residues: CSVSAGGPNTEAFF.

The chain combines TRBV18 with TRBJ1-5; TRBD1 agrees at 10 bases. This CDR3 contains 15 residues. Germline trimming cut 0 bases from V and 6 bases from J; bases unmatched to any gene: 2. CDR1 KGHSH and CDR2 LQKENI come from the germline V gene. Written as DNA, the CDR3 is TGTGCCAGCTCACCACCGGGGACAGGGGTTCAGCCCCAGCATTTT. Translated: CASSPPGTGVQPQHF.

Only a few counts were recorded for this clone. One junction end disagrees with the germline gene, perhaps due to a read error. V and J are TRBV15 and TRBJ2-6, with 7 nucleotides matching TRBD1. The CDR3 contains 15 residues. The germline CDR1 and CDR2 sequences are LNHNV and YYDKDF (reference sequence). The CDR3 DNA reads TGTGCCACCAGCAAAGACAGGGCTGGGGCCAACGGCCTGACTTTC. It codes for CATSKDRAGANGLTF.

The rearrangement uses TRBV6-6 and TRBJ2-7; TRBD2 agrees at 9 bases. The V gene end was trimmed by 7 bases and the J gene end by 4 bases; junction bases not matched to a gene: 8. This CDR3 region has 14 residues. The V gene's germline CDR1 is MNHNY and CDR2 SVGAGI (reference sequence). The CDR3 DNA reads TGTGCCAGCAACAGGGGACTAGCTGGGTACGAGCAGTACTTC. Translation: CASNRGLAGYEQYF.

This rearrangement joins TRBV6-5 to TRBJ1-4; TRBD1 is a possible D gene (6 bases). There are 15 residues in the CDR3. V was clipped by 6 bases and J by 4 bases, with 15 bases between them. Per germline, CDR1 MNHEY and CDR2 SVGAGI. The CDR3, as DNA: TGTGCCAGCAGCTCCCAGGACAGACATAATGAAAAACTGTTTTTT. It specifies CASSSQDRHNEKLFF.

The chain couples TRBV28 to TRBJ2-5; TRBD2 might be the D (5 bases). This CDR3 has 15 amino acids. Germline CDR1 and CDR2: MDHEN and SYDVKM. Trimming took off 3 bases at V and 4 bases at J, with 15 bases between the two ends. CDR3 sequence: CASSLSGAGRETQYF. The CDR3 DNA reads TGTGCCAGCAGTTTGAGCGGCGCCGGAAGAGAGACCCAGTACTTC.

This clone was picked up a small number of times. The CDR3: CASRGQPHGQYF. As DNA, the CDR3 is TGTGCCAGCAGGGGGCAGCCACATGGGCAGTACTTC. The chain couples TRBV6-5 to TRBJ2-5; weak D call: TRBD1 (5 bases). V was clipped by 6 bases and J by 11 bases, with 16 bases between them. This CDR3 has 12 amino acids. Germline loops: CDR1 MNHEY, CDR2 SVGAGI.

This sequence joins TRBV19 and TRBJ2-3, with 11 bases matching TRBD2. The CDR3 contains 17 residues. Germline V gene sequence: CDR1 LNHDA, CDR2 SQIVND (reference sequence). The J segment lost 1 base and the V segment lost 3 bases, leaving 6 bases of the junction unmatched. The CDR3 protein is CASSIPLAGAGTDTQYF. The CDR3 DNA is TGTGCCAGTAGTATCCCACTAGCGGGAGCGGGCACAGATACGCAGTATTTT.

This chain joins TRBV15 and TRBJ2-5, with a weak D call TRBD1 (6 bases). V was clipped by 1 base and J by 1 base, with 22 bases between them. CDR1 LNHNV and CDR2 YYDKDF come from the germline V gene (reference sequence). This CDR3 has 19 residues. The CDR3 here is CATSRGGPFSGVTQETQYF. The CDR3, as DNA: TGTGCCACCAGCAGAGGTGGGCCATTTTCAGGGGTCACCCAAGAGACCCAGTACTTC.

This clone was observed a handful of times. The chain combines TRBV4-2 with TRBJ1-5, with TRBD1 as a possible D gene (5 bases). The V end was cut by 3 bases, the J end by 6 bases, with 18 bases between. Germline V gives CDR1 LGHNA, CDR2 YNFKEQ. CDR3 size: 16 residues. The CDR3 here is CASSQNPGGAGQPQHF. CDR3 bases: TGTGCCAGCAGCCAGAATCCGGGAGGGGCGGGTCAGCCCCAGCATTTT.

CDR3 sequence: CASSYGGAADTQYF. The CDR3 DNA reads TGTGCCAGCAGTTATGGGGGGGCGGCAGATACGCAGTATTTT. The rearrangement links TRBV6-5 to TRBJ2-3; the D gene is possibly TRBD2 (7 bases). The CDR3 is 14 residues long. In germline, CDR1 is MNHEY, CDR2 SVGAGI. Trimming stripped 3 bases from V and 4 bases from J, with 11 bases between.

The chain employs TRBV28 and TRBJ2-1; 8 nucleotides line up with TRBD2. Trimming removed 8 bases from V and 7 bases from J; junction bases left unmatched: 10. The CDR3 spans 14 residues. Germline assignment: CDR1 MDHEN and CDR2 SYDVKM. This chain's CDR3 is CASREAGAVNEQFF. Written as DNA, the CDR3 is TGTGCCAGCCGAGAAGCGGGAGCGGTAAATGAGCAGTTCTTC.

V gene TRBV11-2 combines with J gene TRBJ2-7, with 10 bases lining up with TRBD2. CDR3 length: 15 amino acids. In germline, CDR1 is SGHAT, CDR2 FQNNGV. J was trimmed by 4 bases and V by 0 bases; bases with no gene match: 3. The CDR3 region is CASSLDSGRAYEQYF. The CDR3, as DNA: TGTGCCAGCAGCTTAGACAGCGGGAGGGCTTACGAGCAGTACTTC.

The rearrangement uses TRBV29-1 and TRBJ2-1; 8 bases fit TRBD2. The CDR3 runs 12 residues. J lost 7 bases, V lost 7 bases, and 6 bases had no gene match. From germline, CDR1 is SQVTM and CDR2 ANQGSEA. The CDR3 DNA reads TGCAGCGCCGGGGGGGGCCAGAATGAGCAGTTCTTC. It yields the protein CSAGGGQNEQFF.

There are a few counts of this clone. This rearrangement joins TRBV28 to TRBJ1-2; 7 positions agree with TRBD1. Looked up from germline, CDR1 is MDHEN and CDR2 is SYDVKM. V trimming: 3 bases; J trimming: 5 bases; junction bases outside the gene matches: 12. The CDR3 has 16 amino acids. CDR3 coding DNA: TGTGCCAGCAGTTTGACAGGGAACCGTCTGGGGTATGGCTACACCTTC. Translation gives CASSLTGNRLGYGYTF.